Reported below is one T cell receptor (beta chain). There are a few counts of this clone. This receptor's antigen is unknown. Base qualities are missing; no much larger clone stands one base away. The V end loses 1 base and the J end loses 0 bases, and a stretch of 3 bases separates them. The germline V gene yields SNHLY for CDR1 and FYNNEI for CDR2. From its cysteine to its phenylalanine, the CDR3 spans 14 amino acids. The sequence is cut down to CDR3 DNA, 42 bases in frame from base 1. Each donor gave one peripheral blood draw, roughly 120 mL on average, collected into heparinised tubes. Using a panel that included CD45RO, CCR7, CD25, CD127, CD95 and CD27, naive, central memory, regulatory and stem cell-like memory CD4+ T cells were sorted on a BD FACSAria II. All sorted populations exceeded 98% purity. PBMCs were isolated immediately by Lymphoprep density gradient centrifugation and stained directly without culture. So that batch effects would be minimized, each experiment stained and sorted samples in pairs, pairing one healthy donor with one patient.

The entire isolated RNA was reverse transcribed using the High Capacity cDNA Reverse Transcription Kit, and thus expressed TCRB transcripts were sequenced. Naive, central memory and regulatory T cell samples underwent deep immunoSEQ sequencing, averaging roughly 3.5 million total reads per sample. Sorted cells were lysed in RLT buffer and RNA was extracted with DNase-treated RNeasy Micro or Mini kits, depending on cell number. To prevent cross-contamination, each cell subset was processed individually, whereas patient and healthy donor samples were processed jointly. The immunoSEQ multiplex PCR was used to amplify TCRB sequences from cDNA, yielding 87-bp fragments that span the CDR3 region. Sequencing of the amplicons was done on the Illumina HiSeq platform. As for the authors' bioinformatics: Synthetic template baselines were used to correct PCR bias computationally, reads within Hamming distance 2 were collapsed together, and singletons that could not be merged were discarded. By aligning reads against IMGT, V, D and J genes, CDR3 length, and insertions or deletions at six rearrangement sites were assigned. Within each subset, clonotype counts were normalized to sorted cell number, after which true diversity and Gini coefficients were computed with the tcR R package. The overlap coefficient, calculated on TCRB nucleotide sequences, was used to quantify repertoire sharing. Out-of-frame TCRB sequences from naive cells were analyzed to stand in for the pre-selection repertoire. Not all clones reach the TCRdb copy of this immuneACCESS table, which keeps in-frame sequences only. Checked studies attribute under half of the gap to unresolved V genes and leave the rest unexplained. V, J and clone size derive from that table, while D and trimming were established from the DNA sequence. The sample table lists around 710,000 clones, 9.5% to 15% of them with a count of one. 0.095% to 0.15% of the sample lies in the top ten.

These data belong to a study of beta chain features in type 1 diabetes (dated by TCRdb to the late 2010s). Study-level background: Mean age, gender distribution, total cell number and subset yield did not differ between patients and healthy donors. A total of about 99,000,000 sorted cells were examined across all samples, and RNA yield correlated strongly with the number of cells per subset. Whereas all 28 donors provided naive and central memory subsets, regulatory and stem cell-like memory subsets were isolated from just 8 patients and roughly 8 healthy donors. In the study, recently diagnosed type 1 diabetes patients and matched healthy donors were compared on the TCRB repertoires of their sorted circulating CD4+ T cell subsets.

Summary of the overall study and its limitations: Only small numbers of individuals were included in the HLA sub-analyses, which left unresolved whether HLA type had any influence on TCRB rearrangement. At VDJ recombination sites, patients with type 1 diabetes made fewer insertions and deleted more nucleotides, a pattern implying thymic rearrangement abnormalities. Sequencing cDNA rather than genomic DNA could over-represent highly expressing activated cells, although activation and CD3 levels did not differ between groups. Naive, central memory and regulatory TCRB repertoires appeared to be more alike among patients than among healthy donors. Shorter templates might have been favored by PCR, but patient and control samples were amplified and corrected together, so both groups would have been affected equally by any skew. A moderate but significant shortening of TCRB CDR3 length was observed in type 1 diabetes patients in all four CD4+ subsets.

Sequencing was done on a sample of naive CD4+ T cells from blood. What this sample's cell subset or site label stands for: true naive CD4+ T cells. The TCR sequence derives from a man aged 25-45 years with type 1 diabetes. The rearranged chain carries TRBV2 and TRBJ1-4, with the D gene not confidently named. The bases read TGTGCCAGCAGTGAAGGGCCAACTAATGAAAAACTGTTTTTT. The resulting protein is CASSEGPTNEKLFF.